This T cell receptor beta chain was identified in a study of T cell responses to AZD1222 COVID-19 vaccine. Study conclusions and caveats: Spike as a whole was targeted by vaccine-associated CD4 TCRs, dominant at 160-218 and 743-854.

Turning to this clone: Its antigen is not known.

V shed 4 bases and J shed 8 bases, with 20 bases lying between them. CDR1 is SGDLS, CDR2 YYNGEE, per germline. The CDR3 has 15 residues. Profiling relied on immunoSEQ multiplex PCR, and the TCRdb table lists in-frame clones only, not all of them. Of some 84,000 clones listed, around nine tenths were seen once; the top ten hold more than 9%. This sample comprised peripheral blood, obtained 28 days after the second AZD1222 dose. The rearrangement uses TRBV9 and TRBJ2-3; D may be TRBD2 (7 bases). The sequence derives from an adult who received the AZD1222 COVID-19 vaccine. The CDR3 protein is CASSQGGDNYGTQYF. The CDR3 DNA reads as TGTGCCAGCAGCCAAGGGGGGGATAACTACGGTACGCAGTATTTT.